What follows are 21 T cell receptor beta chains derived from one specimen sequenced in a study of technical replicates of blood from several donors. TCRdb keeps only in-frame clones here, not all; method: immunoSEQ multiplex PCR. Seen here are about 88,000 clones, about nine tenths observed once, and the top ten hold roughly 0.25%. Specimen: T cells isolated from PBMCs. Receptors originate from a human donor in good health.

This rearrangement joins TRBV6-1 to TRBJ1-6, with 7 bases matching TRBD1. Germline assignment: CDR1 MNHNS and CDR2 SASEGT. J gave up 2 bases and V 2 bases, and 3 bases lay outside the gene matches. This CDR3 is 16 amino acids long. CDR3 DNA sequence: TGTGCCAGCAGTGAACGACAGGGCGCCTATAATTCACCCCTCCACTTT. Encoded protein: CASSERQGAYNSPLHF.

This chain links TRBV28 with TRBJ1-1, with D maybe TRBD1 (5 bases). Germline V lookup: CDR1 MDHEN, CDR2 SYDVKM. CDR3 size: 11 residues. V lost 3 bases to trimming and J lost 8 bases, with 7 bases between them. CDR3 residues: CASSLGPEAFF. The CDR3, as DNA: TGTGCCAGCAGTTTGGGGCCCGAAGCTTTCTTT.

The chain couples TRBV11-3 to TRBJ2-5, with 7 bases fitting TRBD1. J lost 5 bases, V lost 5 bases, and 14 bases had no gene match. The CDR3 extends over 16 amino acids. Germline V gene lookup returns CDR1 SGHNT and CDR2 YENEEA. CDR3 protein: CASSPRDRKRRETQYF. Written as DNA, the CDR3 is TGTGCCAGCAGCCCCCGGGACAGAAAACGGAGGGAGACCCAGTACTTC.

This chain links TRBV14 with TRBJ1-4, with 7 bases aligning to TRBD1. The CDR3 covers 14 residues. After removal of 2 bases from V and 8 bases from J, the junction contained 5 bases not matched to a gene. From germline, CDR1 is SGHDN and CDR2 FVKESK. The CDR3: CASSQRQGREKLFF. Written as DNA, the CDR3 is TGTGCCAGCAGCCAAAGACAGGGAAGAGAAAAACTGTTTTTT. Full variable domain (remainder filled in from reference TRBV14 and TRBJ1-4): EAGVTQFPSHSVIEKGQTVTLRCDPISGHDNLYWYRRVMGKEIKFLLHFVKESKQDESGMPNNRFLAERTGGTYSTLKVQPAELEDSGVYFCASSQRQGREKLFFGSGTQLSVL.

J is TRBJ2-5 and V is TRBV30, with 8 bases aligning to TRBD1. The CDR3 has 16 residues. CDR1 and CDR2 from the germline V gene are GTSNPN and SVGIG (reference sequence). The junction had 12 bases not matched to a gene; V was cut back by 0 bases and J by 6 bases. The CDR3 bases are TGTGCCTGGAGTGTCTTCGGACAGGGTGGGAGCAAGACCCAGTACTTC. This sequence encodes CAWSVFGQGGSKTQYF.

J is TRBJ2-7 and V is TRBV11-1, with a possible D match to TRBD2 (6 bases). Germline-derived CDR1 and CDR2 are SGHAT and FQDESV (reference sequence). Trimming stripped 5 bases from V and 3 bases from J, with 17 bases between. This CDR3 has 15 amino acids. The CDR3 region has the DNA TGTGCCAGCAGCCCCATGGAGGGAGGAAACTACGAGCAGTACTTC. Translation: CASSPMEGGNYEQYF.

The V call is TRBV29-1, the J call TRBJ1-5; 8 nucleotides line up with TRBD1. With 6 bases clipped from V and 7 bases from J, the junction kept 8 bases outside the gene matches. Germline V CDR1 and CDR2: SQVTM, ANQGSEA. The CDR3 has 13 amino acids. DNA for the CDR3: TGCAGCGTAGCTCAGGGGGCGGGGCAGCCCCAGCATTTT. Translation gives CSVAQGAGQPQHF.

The table lists this clone with a count of one. The chain is built from TRBV7-9 and TRBJ2-7, with 7 nucleotides matching TRBD1. Looked up from germline, CDR1 is SEHNR and CDR2 is FQNEAQ (reference sequence). The V gene end was trimmed by 10 bases and the J gene end by 2 bases; junction bases not matched to a gene: 8. The CDR3 has 13 amino acids. The CDR3 coding sequence is TGTGCCACCGAGACAGGGAGCACCTACGAGCAGTACTTC. It is translated as CATETGSTYEQYF. Together with reference TRBV7-9 and TRBJ2-7, the CDR3 gives the full variable domain: DTGVSQNPRHKITKRGQNVTFRCDPISEHNRLYWYRQTLGQGPEFLTYFQNEAQLEKSRLLSDRFSAERPKGSFSTLEIQRTEQGDSAMYLCATETGSTYEQYFGPGTRLTVT.

The chain joins TRBV28 to TRBJ1-5; D perhaps matches TRBD1 (6 bases). Germline V gives CDR1 MDHEN, CDR2 SYDVKM. The CDR3 has 16 amino acids. V was trimmed by 5 bases and J by 4 bases, leaving 18 bases between them. This chain's CDR3 is CASSVDSSRVNQPQHF. The CDR3 bases are TGTGCCAGCAGTGTGGACAGCTCCAGGGTTAATCAGCCCCAGCATTTT.

The J gene is TRBJ2-7, the V gene TRBV5-1, with a possible D match to TRBD1 (6 bases). V was pared by 8 bases and J by 0 bases, with 15 bases between. Per the germline V gene, CDR1 is SGHRS and CDR2 is YFSETQ. This CDR3 spans 14 amino acids. CDR3 in amino acids: CASQDSHSSYEQYF. The CDR3, as DNA: TGCGCCAGTCAGGACAGCCATAGCTCCTACGAGCAGTACTTC.

The rearrangement links TRBV19 to TRBJ1-2; D remains unclear. The CDR3 length is 16 residues. The germline gives CDR1 LNHDA, CDR2 SQIVND (reference sequence). V lost 5 bases and J 8 bases, leaving 24 bases between the germline ends. This CDR3 reads CASSLRNSVSNSGYTF. The CDR3 DNA reads TGTGCCAGTAGTTTGCGTAATTCAGTGAGCAATAGCGGCTACACCTTC. Drawing the rest from reference TRBV19 and TRBJ1-2, the complete variable domain is DGGITQSPKYLFRKEGQNVTLSCEQNLNHDAMYWYRQDPGQGLRLIYYSQIVNDFQKGDIAEGYSVSREKKESFPLTVTSAQKNPTAFYLCASSLRNSVSNSGYTFGSGTRLTVV.

The chain combines TRBV6-5 with TRBJ2-1, with TRBD2 identical over 10 bases. V lost 3 bases and J lost 5; bases outside the gene matches: 4. CDR3 size: 15 residues. Germline V lookup: CDR1 MNHEY, CDR2 SVGAGI. CDR3 residues: CASSYSTSGNNEQFF. The CDR3 bases are TGTGCCAGCAGTTATAGTACTAGCGGGAACAATGAGCAGTTCTTC.

CDR3 nucleotides: TGTGCCAGCAGCGGCACGGGGGACCTCTATAATTCACCCCTCCACTTT. This codes for CASSGTGDLYNSPLHF. The rearrangement uses TRBV5-4 and TRBJ1-6, with TRBD1 as a possible D gene (5 bases). Germline lookup yields CDR1 SGHNT and CDR2 YYREEE (reference sequence). The CDR3 sequence is 16 residues long. V was trimmed by 4 bases and J by 3 bases, leaving 14 bases between them.

The chain employs TRBV4-1 and TRBJ2-2; 14 positions match TRBD2. CDR1 and CDR2 from the germline V gene are MGHRA and YSYEKL. The CDR3 extends over 17 amino acids. V was clipped by 5 bases and J by 5 bases; unmatched bases: 7. This chain's CDR3 is CASSNLGTSGSTGELFF. Here the CDR3 DNA reads TGCGCCAGCAGCAACCTCGGGACTAGCGGGAGTACCGGGGAGCTGTTTTTT.

This sequence joins TRBV2 and TRBJ1-3; D is ambiguous. The germline V and J ends were trimmed by 1 base and 2 bases, with 6 bases remaining between them. Germline CDR1 and CDR2: SNHLY and FYNNEI. The CDR3 spans 14 residues. The CDR3 is CASSEVGAGNTIYF. CDR3 sequence (DNA): TGTGCCAGCAGTGAAGTGGGAGCTGGAAACACCATATATTTT.

The rearrangement uses TRBV5-1 and TRBJ2-3; a possible D gene is TRBD1 (5 bases). V was trimmed by 6 bases and J by 3 bases, leaving 8 bases between them. This CDR3 has 12 amino acids. Germline assignment: CDR1 SGHRS and CDR2 YFSETQ. The CDR3: CASKSGTDTQYF. The CDR3 DNA reads TGCGCCAGCAAGTCAGGGACAGATACGCAGTATTTT.

This rearrangement joins TRBV30 to TRBJ2-4, with a weak D call TRBD2 (6 bases). The V end was cut by 3 bases, the J end by 1 base, with 13 bases between. The CDR3 has 15 amino acids. The germline gives CDR1 GTSNPN, CDR2 SVGIG (reference sequence). In DNA, the CDR3 is TGTGCCTGGAGCCGTGGGGGGTTTGCCAAAAACATTCAGTACTTC. It yields the protein CAWSRGGFAKNIQYF.

V gene TRBV28 combines with J gene TRBJ2-7; 7 bases are a match to TRBD1. CDR1 MDHEN and CDR2 SYDVKM come from the germline V gene. This CDR3 is built from 15 residues. J was trimmed by 2 bases and V by 3 bases; bases with no gene match: 7. The CDR3 reads CASSLRSRGPYEQYF. CDR3 bases: TGTGCCAGCAGTTTGCGGTCTAGGGGGCCCTACGAGCAGTACTTC. Complete variable domain (other parts from reference TRBV28 and TRBJ2-7): DVKVTQSSRYLVKRTGEKVFLECVQDMDHENMFWYRQDPGLGLRLIYFSYDVKMKEKGDIPEGYSVSREKKERFSLILESASTNQTSMYLCASSLRSRGPYEQYFGPGTRLTVT.

This sequence joins TRBV28 and TRBJ2-3; 13 positions agree with TRBD2. The CDR3 runs 22 residues. V lost 3 bases, J lost 0 bases, and 18 bases stayed unmatched. Germline CDR1 MDHEN, CDR2 SYDVKM. The CDR3: CASSFDLPTSGRARGSTDTQYF. The CDR3, as DNA: TGTGCCAGCAGTTTTGATCTCCCAACTAGCGGGAGGGCCAGGGGAAGCACAGATACGCAGTATTTT. The full variable domain, with the rest looked up from reference TRBV28 and TRBJ2-3, is DVKVTQSSRYLVKRTGEKVFLECVQDMDHENMFWYRQDPGLGLRLIYFSYDVKMKEKGDIPEGYSVSREKKERFSLILESASTNQTSMYLCASSFDLPTSGRARGSTDTQYFGPGTRLTVL.

The chain carries TRBV5-1 and TRBJ1-3; TRBD1 might be the D (5 bases). CDR3 length: 17 residues. Trimming stripped 0 bases from V and 0 bases from J, with 13 bases between. From germline, CDR1 is SGHRS and CDR2 YFSETQ. The DNA for the CDR3 is TGCGCCAGCAGCTTGGCGGGACTGCTGAACTCTGGAAACACCATATATTTT. Translated, it gives CASSLAGLLNSGNTIYF.

The rearrangement uses TRBV28 and TRBJ1-5, with 11 bases matching TRBD1. Looked up from germline, CDR1 is MDHEN and CDR2 is SYDVKM. V was clipped by 8 bases and J by 10 bases; unmatched bases: 7. The CDR3 is 13 residues long. CDR3 coding DNA: TGTGCCAGCCGGGACAGGGGGTCACAACCCCAGCATTTT. Its protein is CASRDRGSQPQHF.